Described below is a single TCR beta chain sequence and its context. Its antigen is as yet unknown. This sample is drawn from a study of T cell clonotyping in hematopoietic cell transplantation. Study findings and constraints: Recipient TCR diversity dropped after transplant; expanded clonotypes rose from day 30 to 180. At the given depth, recipient repertoires were over 95% de novo clonotypes.

Sequencing was performed with immunoSEQ multiplex PCR; in TCRdb, only in-frame clones are kept and a portion is missing. The data hold 50,000 or so clones, with 80% to 85% observed a single time. The CDR3 contains 14 residues. Per the germline V gene, CDR1 is SGHTA and CDR2 is FQGNSA. After removal of 4 bases from V and 5 bases from J, the junction contained 8 bases not matched to a gene. This sample's time point: recipient sample about 28 days before transplant, after cytoreduction. The receptor was isolated from a man in his sixties with myelodysplastic syndrome. Some clones in this sample may be carry-over from other donors' samples. The chain has TRBV7-2 and TRBJ2-7, with TRBD1 identical over 7 bases. The sample here was peripheral blood mononuclear cells, taken before stem cell transplant. The chain's CDR3 is CASSSRQGDHEQYF. CDR3 DNA sequence: TGTGCCAGCAGCTCTCGACAGGGTGACCACGAGCAGTACTTC.